This T cell receptor beta chain was captured by sequencing in a study of tissue T cells after allogeneic stem cell transplantation. The method was immunoSEQ multiplex PCR; TCRdb's version includes in-frame clones alone and lacks a portion of them. The sample yields around 24,000 clones, about 90% seen once. The V and J ends lost 7 bases and 0 bases respectively, with 11 bases between them. The CDR3 totals 14 residues. Looked up from germline, CDR1 is KGHDR and CDR2 is SFDVKD. The sample consisted of blood, taken before transplantation. The clonotype was recovered from a male donor aged 60 or over who later had graft-versus-host disease after an allogeneic stem cell transplant. The chain employs TRBV24-1 and TRBJ1-2; no definite D call. As DNA, the CDR3 is TGTGCCACCAGAAGACGTCAGACTAACTATGGCTACACCTTC. This sequence encodes CATRRRQTNYGYTF.